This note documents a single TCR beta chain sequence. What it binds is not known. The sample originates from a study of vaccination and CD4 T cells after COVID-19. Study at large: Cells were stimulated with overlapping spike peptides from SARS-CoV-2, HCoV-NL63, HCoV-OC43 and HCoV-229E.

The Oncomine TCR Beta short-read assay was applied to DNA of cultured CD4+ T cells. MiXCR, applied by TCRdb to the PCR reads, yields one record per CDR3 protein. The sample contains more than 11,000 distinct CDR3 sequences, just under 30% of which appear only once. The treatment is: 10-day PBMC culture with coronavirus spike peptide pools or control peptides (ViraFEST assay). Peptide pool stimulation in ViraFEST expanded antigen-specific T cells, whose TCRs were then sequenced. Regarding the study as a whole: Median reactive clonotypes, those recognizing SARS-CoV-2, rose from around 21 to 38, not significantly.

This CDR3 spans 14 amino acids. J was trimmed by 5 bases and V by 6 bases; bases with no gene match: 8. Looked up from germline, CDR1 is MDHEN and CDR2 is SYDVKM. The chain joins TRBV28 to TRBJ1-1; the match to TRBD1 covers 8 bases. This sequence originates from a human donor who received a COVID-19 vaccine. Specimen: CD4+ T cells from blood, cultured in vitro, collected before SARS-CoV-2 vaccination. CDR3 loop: CASSPGGYFTEAFF. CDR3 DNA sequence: TGTGCCAGCAGCCCAGGGGGCTATTTTACTGAAGCTTTCTTT. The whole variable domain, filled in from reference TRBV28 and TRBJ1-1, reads DVKVTQSSRYLVKRTGEKVFLECVQDMDHENMFWYRQDPGLGLRLIYFSYDVKMKEKGDIPEGYSVSREKKERFSLILESASTNQTSMYLCASSPGGYFTEAFFGQGTRLTVV.